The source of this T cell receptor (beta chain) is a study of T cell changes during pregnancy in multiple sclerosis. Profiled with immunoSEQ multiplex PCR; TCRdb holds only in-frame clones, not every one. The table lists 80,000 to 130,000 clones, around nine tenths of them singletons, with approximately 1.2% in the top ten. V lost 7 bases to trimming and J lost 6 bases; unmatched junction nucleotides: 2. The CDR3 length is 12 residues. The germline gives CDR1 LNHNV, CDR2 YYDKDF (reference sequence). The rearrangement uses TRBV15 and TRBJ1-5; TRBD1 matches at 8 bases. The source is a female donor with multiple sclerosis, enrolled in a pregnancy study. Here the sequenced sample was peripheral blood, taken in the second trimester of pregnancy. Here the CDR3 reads CATKTGVQPQHF. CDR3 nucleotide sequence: TGTGCCACCAAGACAGGGGTTCAGCCCCAGCATTTT.